This passage covers 21 T cell receptor beta chains from one sample sequenced in a study of identical twins. TCRdb processed the 5' RACE reads anew with MiXCR; each CDR3 protein has one entry. The sample shows 200,000 to 250,000 distinct CDR3 sequences, about 12% of them seen only once. This sample also belongs to another study, concerning yellow fever vaccine responses in identical twins.

The sequencing sample was made of memory (CD45RO+) T cells sorted from blood. These receptors all stem from a woman younger than 35 in good health.

The chain has TRBV5-4 and TRBJ2-7; D not certain. The CDR3 is 15 residues long. CDR1 and CDR2 from the germline V gene are SGHNT and YYREEE (reference sequence). V was trimmed by 2 bases and J by 5 bases, leaving 17 bases between them. CDR3 DNA: TGTGCCAGCAGCTTTGGTGGGAAAGGGAAGGACGAGCAGTACTTC. Amino acid sequence: CASSFGGKGKDEQYF.

The chain couples TRBV12-3 or TRBV12-4 to TRBJ2-2; 8 bases are shared with TRBD1. Losses at the gene ends were 6 bases for V and 6 bases for J; bases not matched to a gene: 15. There are 17 residues in the CDR3. CDR3 residues: CASSYHGQGVLSGELFF. Here the CDR3 DNA reads TGTGCCAGCAGCTACCACGGACAGGGTGTTTTGTCCGGGGAGCTGTTTTTT.

The genes are TRBV19 and TRBJ2-1; the D gene is possibly TRBD1 (6 bases). V was clipped by 9 bases and J by 6 bases, with 21 bases between them. The V gene's germline CDR1 is LNHDA and CDR2 SQIVND (reference sequence). The CDR3 is made up of 15 amino acids. CDR3: CASRPDRTPTNEQFF. The CDR3 DNA reads as TGTGCCAGCCGCCCGGACAGAACCCCTACCAATGAGCAGTTCTTC.

This clonotype was detected only a few times. The chain couples TRBV4-2 to TRBJ2-3; 8 positions agree with TRBD2. CDR1 and CDR2 from the germline V gene are LGHNA and YNFKEQ. J lost 4 bases, V lost 0 bases, and 6 bases had no gene match. There are 16 residues in the CDR3. The CDR3 DNA reads as TGTGCCAGCAGCCAAGAAAGCGGGAGCGGGGCAGATACGCAGTATTTT. This codes for CASSQESGSGADTQYF.

The J gene is TRBJ2-5, the V gene TRBV2; no clear D. V was shortened by 4 bases and J by 2 bases, with 5 bases between the two germline ends. CDR1 and CDR2 (germline): SNHLY, FYNNEI. CDR3 length: 12 amino acids. The CDR3 sequence: CASSVTQETQYF. CDR3 coding DNA: TGTGCCAGCAGTGTCACGCAAGAGACCCAGTACTTC.

Many counts were recorded for this clonotype. V is TRBV5-1 and J is TRBJ1-2; no firm D call. The germline V gene encodes CDR1 SGHRS and CDR2 YFSETQ. The length of the CDR3 is 15 residues. Trimming stripped 4 bases from V and 4 bases from J, with 17 bases between. CDR3 in DNA: TGCGCCAGCAGCCCCGGGTCCATTATCGCCTATGGCTACACCTTC. It is translated as CASSPGSIIAYGYTF.

A note on this clonotype: This clone may be a read error of a much larger clone one base away. The J gene is TRBJ2-3, the V gene TRBV2; TRBD1 might be the D (6 bases). CDR3 length: 18 amino acids. Trimming removed 8 bases from V and 2 bases from J, with 26 bases in between. Germline V gene lookup returns CDR1 SNHLY and CDR2 FYNNEI. The CDR3 coding sequence is TGTGCCAGCTGTTTCAGCGAACCGGGACACAGCCCCACAGATACGCAGTATTTT. Its protein product is CASCFSEPGHSPTDTQYF. The full variable domain, rest sourced from reference TRBV2 and TRBJ2-3, is EPEVTQTPSHQVTQMGQEVILRCVPISNHLYFYWYRQILGQKVEFLVSFYNNEISEKSEIFDDQFSVERPDGSNFTLKIRSTKLEDSAMYFCASCFSEPGHSPTDTQYFGPGTRLTVL.

This clonotype was observed a handful of times. The chain combines TRBV12-3 or TRBV12-4 with TRBJ1-6; D may be TRBD1 (5 bases). Trimming removed 5 bases from V and 7 bases from J, with 12 bases in between. The CDR3 sequence is 14 residues long. CDR3 in amino acids: CASSAIGGNSPLHF. In DNA, the CDR3 is TGTGCCAGCAGTGCCATCGGGGGGAATTCACCCCTCCACTTT.

This clonotype showed up many times. V is TRBV12-3 or TRBV12-4 and J is TRBJ1-1; D is unresolved. Trimming removed 5 bases at V and 7 bases at J, with 14 bases between. CDR3 length: 13 residues. This CDR3 is CASSPTHGSEAFF. For the CDR3, the DNA is TGTGCCAGCAGTCCAACCCATGGTAGTGAAGCTTTCTTT.

V gene TRBV3-1 combines with J gene TRBJ2-1; 9 bases agree with TRBD2. The germline V gene encodes CDR1 LGHDT and CDR2 YNNKEL (reference sequence). Germline trimming cut 6 bases from V and 8 bases from J; bases unmatched to any gene: 11. This CDR3 contains 15 residues. DNA for the CDR3: TGTGCCAGCAGGTTAGCGGGAGAGGGACGCCATGAGCAGTTCTTC. The encoded protein is CASRLAGEGRHEQFF.

There are many counts of this clonotype. This rearrangement joins TRBV7-8 to TRBJ2-1, with D perhaps matching TRBD2 (5 bases). CDR1 is SGHVS, CDR2 FQNEAQ, per germline. This CDR3 spans 12 amino acids. Trimming took 5 bases from V and 9 from J, leaving 11 bases between them. CDR3 sequence: CASSQEVGEQFF. CDR3 sequence (DNA): TGTGCCAGCAGCCAGGAGGTCGGTGAGCAGTTCTTC.

The chain is built from TRBV7-8 and TRBJ1-2; TRBD1 might be the D (5 bases). The V gene's germline CDR1 is SGHVS and CDR2 FQNEAQ. The V and J ends lost 0 bases and 8 bases respectively, with 10 bases between them. There are 13 residues in the CDR3. The CDR3 here is CASSLAGPKGYTF. As DNA, the CDR3 is TGTGCCAGCAGCTTAGCGGGGCCCAAGGGCTACACCTTC. The full variable domain, rest sourced from reference TRBV7-8 and TRBJ1-2, is GAGVSQSPRYKVAKRGQDVALRCDPISGHVSLFWYQQALGQGPEFLTYFQNEAQLDKSGLPSDRFFAERPEGSVSTLKIQRTQQEDSAVYLCASSLAGPKGYTFGSGTRLTVV.

This clonotype was detected many times. The V and J genes are TRBV12-3 or TRBV12-4 and TRBJ1-4; D unclear. V was trimmed by 5 bases and J by 3 bases, leaving 10 bases between them. There are 14 residues in the CDR3. CDR3 region: CASSPERANEKLFF. CDR3 DNA: TGTGCCAGCAGTCCAGAGAGGGCTAATGAAAAACTGTTTTTT.

This clonotype was recorded many times. The rearrangement joins TRBV7-9 to TRBJ2-7, with a tentative D call TRBD1 (6 bases). CDR1 is SEHNR and CDR2 is FQNEAQ in the germline V gene (reference sequence). CDR3 size: 13 residues. V dropped 6 bases and J dropped 3 bases, with 12 bases sitting between them. This chain's CDR3 is CASSLNRDYEQYF. CDR3 nucleotide sequence: TGTGCCAGCAGTCTAAACAGGGACTACGAGCAGTACTTC.

This rearrangement joins TRBV19 to TRBJ2-2; D might be TRBD1 (6 bases). CDR1 is LNHDA and CDR2 is SQIVND in the germline V gene (reference sequence). This CDR3 comprises 15 residues. V lost 4 bases, J lost 0 bases, and 9 bases lay in between. The CDR3 loop reads CASSRAGANTGELFF. CDR3 DNA sequence: TGTGCCAGTAGTAGGGCAGGGGCGAACACCGGGGAGCTGTTTTTT.

This clonotype has a handful of counts. The V gene is TRBV20-1, the J gene TRBJ2-7; D may be TRBD1 (5 bases). The CDR3 is 15 residues long. V dropped 3 bases and J dropped 6 bases, with 21 bases sitting between them. Germline CDR1 and CDR2: DFQATT and SNEGSKA (reference sequence). The DNA of the CDR3 is TGCAGTGCTAGGGATCGCCAGGGCCTGTCAGGCGAGCAGTACTTC. Translated: CSARDRQGLSGEQYF.

This clonotype was seen only a few times. The chain links TRBV7-2 to TRBJ1-2, with 8 bases identical to TRBD1. The CDR3 has 17 residues. Looked up from germline, CDR1 is SGHTA and CDR2 is FQGNSA. The junction had 17 bases not matched to a gene; V was cut back by 5 bases and J by 6 bases. CDR3 sequence reads: CASSPRRGRSEGDGYTF. The CDR3 coding sequence is TGTGCCAGCAGCCCACGCAGGGGGCGATCTGAAGGGGATGGCTACACCTTC. The entire variable domain, with the rest obtained from reference TRBV7-2 and TRBJ1-2, is as follows: GAGVSQSPSNKVTEKGKDVELRCDPISGHTALYWYRQSLGQGLEFLIYFQGNSAPDKSGLPSDRFSAERTGGSVSTLTIQRTQQEDSAVYLCASSPRRGRSEGDGYTFGSGTRLTVV.

V and J are TRBV3-1 and TRBJ2-5; 7 nucleotides match TRBD2. J was trimmed by 5 bases and V by 4 bases; bases with no gene match: 10. The V gene's germline CDR1 is LGHDT and CDR2 YNNKEL (reference sequence). The CDR3 consists of 15 residues. As DNA, the CDR3 is TGTGCCAGCAGCCGACACCTTTTCGGGAGGGAGACCCAGTACTTC. Its translation is CASSRHLFGRETQYF.

Ten or more counts support this clonotype. The rearrangement joins TRBV6-2 or TRBV6-3 to TRBJ2-6; D unresolved. The ends were cut back, 11 bases at V and 0 bases at J, with 11 bases in the middle. The CDR3 sequence is 14 residues long. CDR1 MNHEY and CDR2 SVGEGT come from the germline V gene. CDR3 loop: CAVRTPSGANVLTF. CDR3 DNA sequence: TGTGCCGTCAGAACCCCCTCTGGGGCCAACGTCCTGACTTTC.

This clonotype was seen at least ten times. The chain combines TRBV5-6 with TRBJ2-3; D is unresolved. The germline V and J ends were trimmed by 3 bases and 4 bases, with 18 bases remaining between them. Germline-derived CDR1 and CDR2 are SGHDT and YYEEEE. The CDR3 spans 16 residues. CDR3 nucleotide sequence: TGTGCCAGCAGCTCTCTCGGGTTTTACAGCGCAGATACGCAGTATTTT. Its translation: CASSSLGFYSADTQYF.

As DNA, the CDR3 is TGTGCCAGCAGCTCAGGAGGCTATAGCAATCAGCCCCAGCATTTT. Its translation is CASSSGGYSNQPQHF. The chain employs TRBV28 and TRBJ1-5, with unresolved D. Germline-derived CDR1 and CDR2 are MDHEN and SYDVKM. The CDR3 loop spans 15 amino acids. The V end was cut by 6 bases, the J end by 0 bases, with 12 bases between. The full variable domain, rest sourced from reference TRBV28 and TRBJ1-5, is DVKVTQSSRYLVKRTGEKVFLECVQDMDHENMFWYRQDPGLGLRLIYFSYDVKMKEKGDIPEGYSVSREKKERFSLILESASTNQTSMYLCASSSGGYSNQPQHFGDGTRLSIL.